This T cell receptor beta chain comes out of a study of Ad26.COV2.S vaccination and SARS-CoV-2 variants. Study in general: Donor joined the COV1001 Ad26.COV2.S trial arm. Points from the study as a whole: Those who received the vaccine showed greater spike-specific TCR breadth than those given placebo. Non-spike TCR breadth did not differ much between vaccine and placebo recipients.

Documented treatment: some 20 received Ad26.COV2.S at low or high dose, single or two shots; a few received placebo; per-sample allocation not given. Repertoires come from day 63 after the first vaccine or placebo injection. Vaccine was an Ad26 vector expressing Wuhan-strain SARS-CoV-2 spike. As for this clone: Its antigen is unknown.

Clones were sequenced by immunoSEQ multiplex PCR, and TCRdb holds only the in-frame ones, with some missing. The sample yields 300,000 to 450,000 clones, roughly 84% seen once. The germline CDR1 and CDR2 sequences are SQVTM and ANQGSEA. Trimming removed 4 bases from V and 4 bases from J, with 16 bases in between. The length of the CDR3 is 14 residues. The sequencing here drew on peripheral blood, taken in a trial of Ad26.COV2.S vaccine versus placebo. This TCR came from a person between 18 and 65 years old who received the Ad26.COV2.S COVID-19 vaccine or a placebo. V is TRBV29-1 and J is TRBJ1-1; no firm D call. The CDR3 loop is CSVGAYPPGTEAFF. Written as DNA, the CDR3 is TGCAGCGTTGGGGCGTACCCCCCGGGCACTGAAGCTTTCTTT. Full variable domain (outside the CDR3, taken from reference TRBV29-1 and TRBJ1-1): SAVISQKPSRDICQRGTSLTIQCQVDSQVTMMFWYRQQPGQSLTLIATANQGSEATYESGFVIDKFPISRPNLTFSTLTVSNMSPEDSSIYLCSVGAYPPGTEAFFGQGTRLTVV.